These T cell receptor beta chains were read from a single sample in a study of CD8+CD57+ T cells in acquired aplastic anemia. TCRdb analysed the reads with MiXCR anew, one entry per CDR3 protein. The sample has under 200,000 distinct CDR3 sequences; 40% to 55% are singletons. The sequenced sample was sorted CD4+, CD8+, or CD8+CD57+ T cells (not recorded which) from PBMCs. The receptor set was obtained from a human donor with aplastic anemia. Each CDR3 is given with its conserved first and last residue. The D gene is left open where the match is weak. Not all rows give a size; the values are once, few, many and, for expanded clones, a class.

.	TRBJ1-2	TRBV25-1	.	TGTGCCAGCAGTGGTCGGGTGGGGAGGGAAAGCCATGGCTACACCTTC	CASSGRVGRESHGYTF
.	TRBJ2-7	TRBV7-9	.	TGTGCCAGCAGCCCGCAGGTGGGGACCAACGAGCAGTACTTC	CASSPQVGTNEQYF
.	TRBJ1-4	TRBV28	.	TGTGCCAGCAGTTTAACACCCGCAGGCGAAAAACTGTTTTTT	CASSLTPAGEKLFF
many	TRBJ2-1	TRBV30	.	TGTGCCTGGAGTCGACAGGTCAATGAGCAGTTCTTC	CAWSRQVNEQFF
.	TRBJ1-2	TRBV10-3	.	TGTGCCCTGGGTTCATCGGGCAGCCTTAACTATGGCTACACCTTC	CALGSSGSLNYGYTF
many	TRBJ1-6	TRBV9	.	TGTGCCAGCAGCCCGGACTTGCGATCCTATAATTCACCCCTCCACTTT	CASSPDLRSYNSPLHF
.	TRBJ2-1	TRBV20-1	.	TGCAGTGCTACTTTAGGTGGGGAAGGCAATGAGCAGTTCTTC	CSATLGGEGNEQFF
.	TRBJ1-1	TRBV6-1	.	TGTGCCAGCAGCCCACGTTTGGGGGAAGGGCCTGAAGCTTTCTTT	CASSPRLGEGPEAFF
.	TRBJ2-5	TRBV12-5	.	TGTGCTAGTGGTTTCATAGAGACCCAGTACTTC	CASGFIETQYF
many	TRBJ2-5	TRBV20-1	TRBD1	TGCAGTGCTAGTCCCCAGGGGGCGACCCAAGAGACCCAGTACTTC	CSASPQGATQETQYF
many	TRBJ1-2	TRBV7-2	.	TGTGCCAGCAGCTTAGGGGGAGGCCTCCGCTACACCTTC	CASSLGGGLRYTF
.	TRBJ2-7	TRBV12-3/TRBV12-4	TRBD2	TGTGCCAGCGGACAGACGCTAGCGGGAGGGGCGTTC	CASGQTLAGGAF